The clone carrying this T cell receptor beta chain is a singleton in its sample. This entry belongs to a study of control samples from healthy donors and cancer patients. Assay: immunoSEQ multiplex PCR; the TCRdb copy retains only in-frame clones and omits some. The profile shows 35,000 to 55,000 clones, roughly 65% of them singletons. The germline CDR1 and CDR2 sequences are MDHEN and SYDVKM. The germline V and J ends were trimmed by 2 bases and 1 base, with 9 bases remaining between them. This CDR3 is built from 15 residues. Sequencing input: formalin-fixed, paraffin-embedded tissue. The sequence came from a male donor with melanoma. The gene calls are TRBV28 and TRBJ2-4; D gene unclear. DNA of the CDR3: TGTGCCAGCAGTTTACTGCTCTATGCCAAAAACATTCAGTACTTC. Protein product: CASSLLLYAKNIQYF.